The 7 T cell receptor beta chains given below trace back to one sample, sequenced in a study of CXCR3-negative and CXCR3-positive naive CD8 T cells. Libraries were UMI-labeled 5' RACE TRB cDNA. Reprocessing the 5' RACE reads, TCRdb reports a single entry for every CDR3 protein and omits DNA. This sample's clone table lists some 130,000 distinct CDR3 sequences. The specimen sequenced was naive CXCR3- CD8+ T cells from blood. As for subset: CD45RO-CCR7+CD27+CD95- naive CD8+ T cells lacking CXCR3 (TNR3-). The receptors shown here come from a human donor in good health. Some clones in this sample may be carry-over from other donors' samples.

The gene calls are TRBV4-3 and TRBJ2-2. CDR1 is LGHNA and CDR2 is YSLEER in the germline V gene. The CDR3 extends over 16 amino acids. CDR3 amino acids: CASSQDRISNTGELFF.

The chain has TRBV7-9 and TRBJ2-1; TCRdb reports TRBD1, a call that lacks DNA to check it against. The length of the CDR3 is 16 residues. CDR1 and CDR2 from the germline V gene are SEHNR and FQNEAQ (reference sequence). The CDR3 reads CASSKGMQGPGNEQFF.

This chain uses TRBV5-1 with TRBJ2-2; TCRdb returns TRBD1, unconfirmable since there is no DNA. Germline assignment: CDR1 SGHRS and CDR2 YFSETQ. The CDR3 has 20 residues. The CDR3 sequence is CASSLVFRLSGVLYTGELFF.

This sequence joins TRBV12-3 or TRBV12-4 and TRBJ1-5. This CDR3 has 16 residues. CDR3 residues: CASSPPGGPSNQPQHF.

This chain links TRBV12-3 or TRBV12-4 with TRBJ2-5. The CDR3 runs 18 residues. CDR3 sequence: CASSQQPQKRTAQETQYF.

The chain carries TRBV28 and TRBJ2-3; TCRdb's D call of TRBD2 is untestable without DNA. CDR3 length: 15 amino acids. CDR1 is MDHEN and CDR2 is SYDVKM in the germline V gene. CDR3 amino acids: CASNGLAVSTDTQYF.

The chain couples TRBV7-9 to TRBJ2-3. The CDR3 extends over 15 amino acids. CDR1 is SEHNR and CDR2 is FQNEAQ in the germline V gene (reference sequence). CDR3 sequence: CASSVEGSHTDTQYF.